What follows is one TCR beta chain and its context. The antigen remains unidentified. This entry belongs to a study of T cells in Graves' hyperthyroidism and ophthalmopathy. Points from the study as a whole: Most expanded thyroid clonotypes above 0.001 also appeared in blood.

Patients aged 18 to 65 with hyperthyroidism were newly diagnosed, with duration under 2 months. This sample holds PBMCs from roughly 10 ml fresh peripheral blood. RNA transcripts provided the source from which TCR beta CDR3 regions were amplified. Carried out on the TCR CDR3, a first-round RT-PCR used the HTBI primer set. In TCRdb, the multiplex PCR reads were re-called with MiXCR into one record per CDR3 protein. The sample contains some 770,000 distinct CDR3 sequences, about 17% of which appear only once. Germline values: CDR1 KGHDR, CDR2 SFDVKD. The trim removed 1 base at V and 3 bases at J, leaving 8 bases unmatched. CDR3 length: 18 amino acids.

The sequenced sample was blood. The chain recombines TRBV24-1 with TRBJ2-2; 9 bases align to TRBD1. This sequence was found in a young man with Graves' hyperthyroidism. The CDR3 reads CATSDFGTGQGYTGELFF. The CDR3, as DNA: TGTGCCACCAGTGATTTTGGAACCGGACAGGGGTACACCGGGGAGCTGTTTTTT.